Below, 18 T cell receptor beta chains from the same sample are listed, as sequenced in a study of blood T cell repertoires in COVID-19. TCRdb's copy holds only in-frame clones and misses some; the assay was immunoSEQ multiplex PCR. The top ten hold roughly 0.8% of the sample, which has roughly 250,000 clones, 92% seen once. Input material: peripheral blood. The origin of the receptors is a man aged 30 to 45 with COVID-19, enrolled during active disease.

CDR3 loop: CATGAGTGGDTQYF. CDR3 DNA sequence: TGTGCCACCGGAGCGGGGACAGGGGGAGATACGCAGTATTTT. The V gene is TRBV24-1, the J gene TRBJ2-3; TRBD1 agrees at 11 bases. The CDR3 loop spans 14 amino acids. Germline V gene lookup returns CDR1 KGHDR and CDR2 SFDVKD. With V trimmed by 9 bases and J by 5 bases, 6 bases remained unmatched.

CDR3 sequence: CASSAWGRGRETQYF. The CDR3 DNA sequence: TGTGCCAGCAGCGCCTGGGGCAGGGGGCGGGAGACCCAGTACTTC. The chain couples TRBV5-4 to TRBJ2-5, with TRBD1 matching 8 bases. The CDR3 has 15 amino acids. V trimming: 4 bases; J trimming: 5 bases; junction bases outside the gene matches: 10. The germline CDR1 and CDR2 sequences are SGHNT and YYREEE (reference sequence).

This chain links TRBV3-1 (or the pseudogene TRBV3-2) with TRBJ1-2, with D possibly matching TRBD1 (6 bases). The germline V and J ends were trimmed by 0 bases and 7 bases, with 9 bases remaining between them. Germline V gene lookup returns CDR1 LGHDT and CDR2 YNNKEL (reference sequence). The CDR3 is 13 amino acids. DNA for the CDR3: TGTGCCAGCAGCCAAGAGGGAGGGGGTGGCTACACCTTC. Residues: CASSQEGGGGYTF.

The rearrangement joins TRBV2 to TRBJ1-5; tentatively, D is TRBD1 (6 bases). This CDR3 has 15 amino acids. Trimming took 5 bases from V and 7 from J, leaving 18 bases between them. The germline V gene encodes CDR1 SNHLY and CDR2 FYNNEI. CDR3 residues: CASSSGGRGWQPQHF. For the CDR3, the DNA is TGTGCCAGCAGTAGCGGTGGCAGGGGTTGGCAGCCCCAGCATTTT.

This chain links TRBV6-5 with TRBJ1-5; weak D call: TRBD1 (5 bases). Germline values: CDR1 MNHEY, CDR2 SVGAGI. Trimming pared 6 bases from V and 2 bases from J, leaving 14 bases between. This CDR3 contains 15 residues. CDR3 bases: TGTGCCAGCAGCCGACGGGGGATCCGCAATCAGCCCCAGCATTTT. Protein: CASSRRGIRNQPQHF.

The chain uses TRBV3-1 (or the pseudogene TRBV3-2) and TRBJ1-2; possibly TRBD1 for D (5 bases). The CDR3 totals 14 residues. The germline V and J ends were trimmed by 7 bases and 10 bases, with 22 bases remaining between them. Germline CDR1 and CDR2: LGHDT and YNNKEL (reference sequence). In nucleotides, the CDR3 is TGTGCCAGCAAAAACTCCGAGGCAGGGAAGAACTACACCTTC. Protein: CASKNSEAGKNYTF.

The chain is built from TRBV6-5 and TRBJ2-3; D remains ambiguous. Trimming took 6 bases from V and 6 from J, leaving 10 bases between them. This CDR3 has 12 residues. Germline CDR1 reads MNHEY; CDR2 reads SVGAGI. CDR3 DNA: TGTGCCAGCAGCCCACCCGGGGATACGCAGTATTTT. Translated: CASSPPGDTQYF.

The chain joins TRBV5-1 to TRBJ2-2, with 8 bases matching TRBD1. J was trimmed by 4 bases and V by 1 base; bases with no gene match: 9. Germline CDR1 SGHRS, CDR2 YFSETQ. The CDR3 is 17 residues long. CDR3 loop: CASSLNSAGGSTGELFF. The CDR3 bases are TGCGCCAGCAGCTTGAATAGTGCAGGGGGCAGCACCGGGGAGCTGTTTTTT.

This chain connects TRBV5-1 to TRBJ1-4, with D uncertain. In germline, CDR1 is SGHRS, CDR2 YFSETQ. V lost 5 bases, J lost 4 bases, and 12 bases lay in between. The CDR3 is 14 amino acids. The CDR3 protein is CASREQNLNEKLFF. Here the CDR3 DNA reads TGCGCCAGCAGGGAACAGAACCTTAATGAAAAACTGTTTTTT.

The chain carries TRBV24-1 and TRBJ1-2; D gene uncertain. CDR3 length equals 13 residues. Germline V gene data show CDR1 as KGHDR and CDR2 as SFDVKD. The V end lost 9 bases, the J end lost 0 bases, and 10 bases lay between the germline ends. This CDR3 is CATWTGTNYGYTF. As DNA, the CDR3 is TGTGCCACCTGGACGGGGACTAACTATGGCTACACCTTC.

V and J are TRBV21-1 and TRBJ1-1. TRBV21-1 is a known pseudogene. This CDR3 is 19 amino acids long. CDR3 DNA sequence: TGTGCCAGCAGCACGGTCGTTCTTCCCCCTGCTATATTGAACACTGAAGCTTTCTTT. Encoded protein: CASSTVVLPPAILNTEAFF.

The chain is built from TRBV10-1 and TRBJ2-1; perhaps TRBD1 as D (6 bases). The CDR3 is 14 amino acids. V shed 6 bases and J shed 6 bases, with 15 bases lying between them. Per the germline V gene, CDR1 is WNHNN and CDR2 is SYGVQD (reference sequence). The CDR3 region has the DNA TGCGCCAGCAGCACAGGGACACCCCTCAATGAGCAGTTCTTC. Residues: CASSTGTPLNEQFF.

The V and J genes are TRBV27 and TRBJ1-4; TRBD1 might be the D (5 bases). Germline-derived CDR1 and CDR2 are MNHEY and SMNVEV (reference sequence). The CDR3 has 13 amino acids. Deletions cut 6 bases from V and 8 bases from J, with 13 bases between. The CDR3 DNA is TGTGCCAGCAGGCTCAGGGTAGAGGAAAAACTGTTTTTT. The encoded protein is CASRLRVEEKLFF. Using reference TRBV27 and TRBJ1-4 for the parts outside the CDR3, the full variable domain is EAQVTQNPRYLITVTGKKLTVTCSQNMNHEYMSWYRQDPGLGLRQIYYSMNVEVTDKGDVPEGYKVSRKEKRNFPLILESPSPNQTSLYFCASRLRVEEKLFFGSGTQLSVL.

This rearrangement joins TRBV2 to TRBJ1-5; 9 positions agree with TRBD1. The V gene end was trimmed by 6 bases and the J gene end by 2 bases; junction bases not matched to a gene: 2. There are 14 residues in the CDR3. Germline V gene data show CDR1 as SNHLY and CDR2 as FYNNEI. The CDR3 DNA reads as TGTGCCAGCAGCGGGGACAGGGGCAATCAGCCCCAGCATTTT. Its translation is CASSGDRGNQPQHF.

The chain carries TRBV30 and TRBJ1-5, with D possibly being TRBD1 (5 bases). The V end lost 1 base, the J end lost 4 bases, and 11 bases lay between the germline ends. Germline values: CDR1 GTSNPN, CDR2 SVGIG (reference sequence). The CDR3 extends over 14 amino acids. The CDR3 DNA is TGTGCCTGGAGTGGATTGGACACTAATCAGCCCCAGCATTTT. Translated, it gives CAWSGLDTNQPQHF.

CDR3 nucleotides: TGTGCCTGGGAACAGAGCTCTGGAAACACCATATATTTT. It encodes CAWEQSSGNTIYF. This rearrangement joins TRBV30 to TRBJ1-3, with D hard to call. CDR3 length: 13 residues. In germline, CDR1 is GTSNPN, CDR2 SVGIG (reference sequence). Between the trimmed V and J ends, which lost 5 bases and 0 bases, there was a span of 8 bases.

The chain is built from TRBV18 and TRBJ2-3, with TRBD2 identical over 15 bases. This CDR3 region has 17 residues. Looked up from germline, CDR1 is KGHSH and CDR2 is LQKENI. The V segment lost 5 bases and the J segment 5 bases; nucleotides outside the gene matches: 8. The chain's CDR3 is CASSSGLAGGPGDTQYF. The CDR3 DNA sequence: TGTGCCAGCTCATCCGGACTAGCGGGGGGGCCTGGAGATACGCAGTATTTT.

V and J are TRBV10-3 and TRBJ2-2; 7 bases are shared with TRBD2. Losses at the gene ends were 2 bases for V and 2 bases for J; bases not matched to a gene: 17. The CDR3 covers 20 residues. CDR1 and CDR2 (germline): ENHRY, SYGVKD. CDR3 protein: CAISEGGTNNYFANTGELFF. The CDR3 bases are TGTGCCATCAGTGAGGGGGGGACTAACAACTATTTTGCAAACACCGGGGAGCTGTTTTTT.